In this sample, the clone carrying this TCR beta chain turned up a few times. This CDR3 comprises 13 residues. The germline V and J ends were trimmed by 5 bases and 6 bases, with 14 bases remaining between them. Looked up from germline, CDR1 is MDHEN and CDR2 is SYDVKM. Researchers ran the PCR with 60 Vbeta and 13 Jbeta primers. The method was immunoSEQ multiplex PCR; TCRdb's version includes in-frame clones alone and lacks a portion of them. The profile shows about 250,000 clones, around two thirds of them singletons. These data belong to a study of cytomegalovirus exposure and HLA in healthy donors.

The sequence derives from a female donor in good health and CMV-seronegative. The V call is TRBV28, the J call TRBJ2-7; D gene uncertain. Sequencing was done on a sample of PBMCs. This chain's CDR3 is CASSPPTPREQYF. The CDR3 nucleotides read TGTGCCAGCAGTCCACCGACACCACGCGAGCAGTACTTC.